This section outlines one T cell receptor (beta chain) sequence together with its context. Patients of the Seattle cohort, enrolled during active infection, were followed longitudinally. CDR1 is SGHDT and CDR2 is YYEEEE in the germline V gene. J gave up 4 bases and V 2 bases, and 10 bases lay outside the gene matches. The CDR3 has 16 residues. These data belong to a study of blood T cell repertoires in COVID-19. For the study at large: Whether acute or convalescent, the COVID-19 samples came from the United States, Italy and Spain. From T cells, B-cell-depleted T cells, or PBMCs came the material, which was cDNA or gDNA.

Data came from immunoSEQ multiplex PCR; TCRdb stores just in-frame clones and leaves some out. The sample has roughly 160,000 clones; roughly 93% are singletons. The gene calls are TRBV5-6 and TRBJ1-2; 8 bases line up with TRBD1. Sequencing was carried out using peripheral blood. The TCR sequence derives from a man younger than 30 with COVID-19, enrolled during active disease. The CDR3 loop is CASSFGQGPVAYGYTF. The CDR3 DNA reads as TGTGCCAGCAGCTTCGGACAGGGCCCTGTAGCCTATGGCTACACCTTC.